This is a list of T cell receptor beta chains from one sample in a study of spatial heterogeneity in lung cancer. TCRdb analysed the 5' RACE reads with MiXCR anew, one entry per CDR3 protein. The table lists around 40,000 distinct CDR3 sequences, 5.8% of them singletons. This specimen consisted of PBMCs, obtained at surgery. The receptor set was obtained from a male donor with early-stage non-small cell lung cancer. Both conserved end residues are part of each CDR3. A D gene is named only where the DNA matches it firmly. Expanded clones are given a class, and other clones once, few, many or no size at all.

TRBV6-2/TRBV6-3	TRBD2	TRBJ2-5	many	TGTGCCAGCAGTAAACCGGGACTAGGAAGAGAGACCCAGTACTTC	CASSKPGLGRETQYF
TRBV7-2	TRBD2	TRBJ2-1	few	TGTGCCAGCAGCTTAGTCGGGCTAGCGGGGTTGAGCTCCTACAATGAGCAGTTCTTC	CASSLVGLAGLSSYNEQFF
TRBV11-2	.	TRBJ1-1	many	TGTGCCAGCAACCAGGGGCAGACTGAAGCTTTCTTT	CASNQGQTEAFF
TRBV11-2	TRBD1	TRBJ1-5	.	TGTGCCAGCAGCCGACAGGGACATAGCAATCAGCCCCAGCATTTT	CASSRQGHSNQPQHF
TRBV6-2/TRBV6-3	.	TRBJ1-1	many	TGTGCCAGCAGTTACCGGGGAGGTACTGAAGCTTTCTTT	CASSYRGGTEAFF
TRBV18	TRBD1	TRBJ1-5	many	TGTGCCAGCTCGCAAGACGGACAGGCCAATCAGCCCCAGCATTTT	CASSQDGQANQPQHF
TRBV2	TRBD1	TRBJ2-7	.	TGTGCCAGCAGTGGGGACAGGGGGCGACGCGAGCAGTACTTC	CASSGDRGRREQYF
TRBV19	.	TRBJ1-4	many	TGTGCCAGTAGGACCGCGCCCCAGGGCAATGAAAAACTGTTTTTT	CASRTAPQGNEKLFF
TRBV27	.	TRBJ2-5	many	TGTGCCAGCAGTTTAGGAGAGACCCAGTACTTC	CASSLGETQYF
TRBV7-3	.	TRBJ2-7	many	TGTGCCAGCAGCTCGGCAAGCGGATCCCCCTACGAGCAGTACTTC	CASSSASGSPYEQYF
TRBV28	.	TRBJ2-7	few	TGTGCCAGCAGTTTCCCAGACAGGAAGAGCTCCTACGAGCAGTACTTC	CASSFPDRKSSYEQYF
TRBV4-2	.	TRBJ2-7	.	TGTGCCAGCAGCCAAGAGGGGGACACCGGGTGGTCCTACGAGCAGTACTTC	CASSQEGDTGWSYEQYF
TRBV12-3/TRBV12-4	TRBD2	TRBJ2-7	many	TGTGCCAGCTCTACGGGGGGCTCCTACGAGCAGTACTTC	CASSTGGSYEQYF
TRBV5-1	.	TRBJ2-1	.	TGCGCCAGCAGCTTGGGAGGGGGGACCTACAATGAGCAGTTCTTC	CASSLGGGTYNEQFF
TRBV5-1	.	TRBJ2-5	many	TGCGCCAGCAGTCTTCGACTATCTCAAGAGACCCAGTACTTC	CASSLRLSQETQYF
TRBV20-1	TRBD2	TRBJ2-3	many	TGCAGTGCGAGAGGACTAGCGGGGGTATCTAGCACAGATACGCAGTATTTT	CSARGLAGVSSTDTQYF
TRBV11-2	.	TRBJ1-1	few	TGTGCCAGCAGCCGAGGGGAGGGGGTGAGCACTGAAGCTTTCTTT	CASSRGEGVSTEAFF
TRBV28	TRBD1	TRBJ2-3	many	TGTGCCACCGTACAGGGGGCAGATACGCAGTATTTT	CATVQGADTQYF
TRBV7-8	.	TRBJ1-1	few	TGTGCCAGCAGCTTTAGACTAGTGGAAGCTTTCTTT	CASSFRLVEAFF
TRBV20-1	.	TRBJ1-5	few	TGCAGTGCCCCGCCCGGAGGGAGCAATCAGCCCCAGCATTTT	CSAPPGGSNQPQHF
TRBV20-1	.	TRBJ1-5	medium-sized	TGCAGTGCTAGTCCTGGGGTCGGGGCCAGTATTCAGCCCCAGCATTTT	CSASPGVGASIQPQHF
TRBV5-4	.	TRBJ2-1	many	TGTGCCAGCAGGGATAACAATGAGCAGTTCTTC	CASRDNNEQFF
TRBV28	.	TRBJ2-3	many	TGTGCCAGCAGTTTCCTGGACAGCACAGATACGCAGTATTTT	CASSFLDSTDTQYF
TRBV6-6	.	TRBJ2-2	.	TGTGCCAGCGGTGTCTATCCGAACACCGGGGAGCTGTTTTTT	CASGVYPNTGELFF
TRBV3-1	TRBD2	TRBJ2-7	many	TGTGCCAGCAGCCCAAGGCCCGGGACTAGCGGCGGCGAGCAGTACTTC	CASSPRPGTSGGEQYF
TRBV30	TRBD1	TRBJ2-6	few	TGTGCCTGGATCCGGGACAGAGGGACCTCTGGGGCCAACGTCCTGACTTTC	CAWIRDRGTSGANVLTF
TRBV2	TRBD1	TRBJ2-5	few	TGTGCCAGCAGTGGTGGGCCAGGGGGAGAGACCCAGTACTTC	CASSGGPGGETQYF
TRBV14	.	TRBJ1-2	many	TGTGCCAGCAGCCAGAGAAGTTGGGGCGGAGGATATGGCTACACCTTC	CASSQRSWGGGYGYTF
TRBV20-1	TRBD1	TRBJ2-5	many	TGCAGCACACCCAGGGGGAGAGAGACCCAGTACTTC	CSTPRGRETQYF
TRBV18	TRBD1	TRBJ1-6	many	TGTGCCAGCTCACCGAATCAGGGGGTGAATTCACCCCTCCACTTT	CASSPNQGVNSPLHF
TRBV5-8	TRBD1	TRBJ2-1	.	TGTGCCAGCAGCACCACAGGGGTGGCCGATGAGCAGTTCTTC	CASSTTGVADEQFF
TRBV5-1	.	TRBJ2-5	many	TGCGCCAGCAGCCCCGGGACCGACCAAGAGACCCAGTACTTC	CASSPGTDQETQYF
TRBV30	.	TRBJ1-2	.	TGTGCCTGGAGCCCAGGGACACCCAACTATGGCTACACCTTC	CAWSPGTPNYGYTF
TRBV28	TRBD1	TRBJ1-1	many	TGTGCCAGCAGTTCCCGGACAGGGCCAAATGAAGCTTTCTTT	CASSSRTGPNEAFF
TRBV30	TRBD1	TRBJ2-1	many	TGTGCCTGGGGGACAGGGGGCTACAATGAGCAGTTCTTC	CAWGTGGYNEQFF
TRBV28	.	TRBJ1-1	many	TGTGCCAGCAGTTTCGGGGGTTTGAACACTGAAGCTTTCTTT	CASSFGGLNTEAFF
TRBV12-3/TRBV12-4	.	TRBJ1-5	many	TGTGCCAGCAGTACAGGGCTTAATCAGCCCCAGCATTTT	CASSTGLNQPQHF
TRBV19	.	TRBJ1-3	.	TGTGCCAGTAGTACGACCCCTCGTCTCGGAAACACCATATATTTT	CASSTTPRLGNTIYF
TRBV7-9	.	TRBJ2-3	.	TGTGCCAGCAGCTTAGCGCGAGGGTTTTGGACAGATACGCAGTATTTT	CASSLARGFWTDTQYF
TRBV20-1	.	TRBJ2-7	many	TGCAGTGCTAGAGATTCGCGACAATGGAGCTCCTACGAGCAGTACTTC	CSARDSRQWSSYEQYF
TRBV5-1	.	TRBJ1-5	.	TGCGCCAGCAGATCCGACATTTATAGCAATCAGCCCCAGCATTTT	CASRSDIYSNQPQHF